This T cell receptor (beta chain) was sequenced during a study of T cells in Graves' hyperthyroidism and ophthalmopathy. CDR1 and CDR2 (germline): LNHNV, YYDKDF (reference sequence). The CDR3 has 13 amino acids. Deletions cut 8 bases from V and 2 bases from J, with 7 bases between. Overall study findings and caveats: Most clonotypes that expanded in the thyroid above 0.001 also showed up in blood.

This clonotype was found many times. Its antigen is unidentified. Reasons for excluding patients were uncontrolled infection, other autoimmune disease, pregnancy or lactation. From more than 9.5 ml of fresh peripheral blood, PBMCs were isolated. Regions amplified from RNA transcripts were the TCR beta CDR3 regions. The study used the HTBI primer set for a first-round RT-PCR of the TCR CDR3. TCRdb re-called the multiplex PCR reads with MiXCR, one entry per CDR3 protein. This sample has about 610,000 distinct CDR3 sequences, with roughly 14% found just once. The receptor's source is a woman aged 40 to 50 with Graves' ophthalmopathy. Sequencing input: blood. The chain couples TRBV15 to TRBJ2-6; the D is unclear. CDR3 bases: TGTGCCACCGCGTTCGCTGGGGCCAACGTCCTGACTTTC. Amino acids: CATAFAGANVLTF.